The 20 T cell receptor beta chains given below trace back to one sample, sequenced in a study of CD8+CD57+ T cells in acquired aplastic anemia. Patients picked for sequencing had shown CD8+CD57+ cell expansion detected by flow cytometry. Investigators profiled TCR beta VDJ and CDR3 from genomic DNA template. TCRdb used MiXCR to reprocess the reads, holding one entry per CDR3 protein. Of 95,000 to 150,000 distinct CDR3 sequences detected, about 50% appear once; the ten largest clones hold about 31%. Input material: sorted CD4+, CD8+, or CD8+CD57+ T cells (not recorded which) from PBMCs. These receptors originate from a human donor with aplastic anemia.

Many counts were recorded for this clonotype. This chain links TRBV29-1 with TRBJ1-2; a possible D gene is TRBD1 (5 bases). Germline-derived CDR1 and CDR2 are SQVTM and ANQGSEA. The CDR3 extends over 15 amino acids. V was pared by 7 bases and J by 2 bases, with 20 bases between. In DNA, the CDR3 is TGCAGCGGCAGTATGGGGGTTGGGGCAAACTATGGCTACACCTTC. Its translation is CSGSMGVGANYGYTF.

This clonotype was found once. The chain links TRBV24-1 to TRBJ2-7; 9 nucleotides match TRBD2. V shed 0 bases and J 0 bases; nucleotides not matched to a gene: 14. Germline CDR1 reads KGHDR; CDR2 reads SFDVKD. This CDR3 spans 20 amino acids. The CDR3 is CATSDLASGIAPPCSYEQYF. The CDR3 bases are TGTGCCACCAGTGATTTGGCTAGCGGGATTGCACCTCCGTGCTCCTACGAGCAGTACTTC.

The CDR3 region is CASSEIYEQYF. CDR3 DNA: TGTGCCAGCAGTGAGATATACGAGCAGTACTTC. V gene TRBV2 combines with J gene TRBJ2-7, with unresolved D. Trimming removed 3 bases from V and 4 bases from J, with 4 bases in between. In germline, CDR1 is SNHLY, CDR2 FYNNEI. CDR3 length: 11 residues.

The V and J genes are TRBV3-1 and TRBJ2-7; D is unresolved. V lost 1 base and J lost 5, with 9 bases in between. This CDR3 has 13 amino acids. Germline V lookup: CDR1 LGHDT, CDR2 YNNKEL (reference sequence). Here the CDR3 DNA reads TGTGCCAGCAGCCAAGTGCCGGGCCACGAGCAGTACTTC. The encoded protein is CASSQVPGHEQYF.

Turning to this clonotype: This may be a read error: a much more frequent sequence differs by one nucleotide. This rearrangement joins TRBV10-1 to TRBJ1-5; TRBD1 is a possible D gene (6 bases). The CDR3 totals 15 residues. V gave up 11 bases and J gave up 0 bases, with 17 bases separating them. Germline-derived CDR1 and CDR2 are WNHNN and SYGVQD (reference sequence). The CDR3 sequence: CAGRRDTYSNQPQHF. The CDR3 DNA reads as TGCGCCGGTCGGCGGGACACCTATAGCAATCAGCCCCAGCATTTT.

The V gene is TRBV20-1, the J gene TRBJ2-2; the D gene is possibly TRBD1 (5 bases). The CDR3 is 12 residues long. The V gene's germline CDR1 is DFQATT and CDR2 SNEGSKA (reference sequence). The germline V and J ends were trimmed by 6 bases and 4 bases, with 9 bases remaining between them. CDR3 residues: CSAVRVTGELFF. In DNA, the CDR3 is TGCAGTGCCGTCAGGGTCACCGGGGAGCTGTTTTTT.

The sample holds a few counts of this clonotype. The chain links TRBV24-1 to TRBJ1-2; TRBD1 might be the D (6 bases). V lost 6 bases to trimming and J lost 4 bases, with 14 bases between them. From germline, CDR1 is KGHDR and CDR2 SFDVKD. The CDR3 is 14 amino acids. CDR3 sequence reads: CATSPRVQGYGYTF. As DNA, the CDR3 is TGTGCCACCAGTCCGAGGGTACAGGGCTATGGCTACACCTTC.

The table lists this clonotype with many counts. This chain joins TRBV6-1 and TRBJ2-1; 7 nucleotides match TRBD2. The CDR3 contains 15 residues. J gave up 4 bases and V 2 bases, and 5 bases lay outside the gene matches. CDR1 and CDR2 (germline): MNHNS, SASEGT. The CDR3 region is CASSEWASGYNEQFF. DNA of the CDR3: TGTGCCAGCAGTGAATGGGCTAGCGGTTACAATGAGCAGTTCTTC.

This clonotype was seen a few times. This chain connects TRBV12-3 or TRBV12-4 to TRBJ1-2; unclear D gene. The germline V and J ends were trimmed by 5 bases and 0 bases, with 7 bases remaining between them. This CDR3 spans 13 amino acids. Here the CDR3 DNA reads TGTGCCAGCAGTCCCTCAGCTAACTATGGCTACACCTTC. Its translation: CASSPSANYGYTF.

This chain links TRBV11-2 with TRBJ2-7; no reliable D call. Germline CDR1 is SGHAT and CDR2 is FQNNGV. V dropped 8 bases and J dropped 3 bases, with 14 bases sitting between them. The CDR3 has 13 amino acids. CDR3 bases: TGTGCCAGCGGCACCTGGACCCACTACGAGCAGTACTTC. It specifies CASGTWTHYEQYF.

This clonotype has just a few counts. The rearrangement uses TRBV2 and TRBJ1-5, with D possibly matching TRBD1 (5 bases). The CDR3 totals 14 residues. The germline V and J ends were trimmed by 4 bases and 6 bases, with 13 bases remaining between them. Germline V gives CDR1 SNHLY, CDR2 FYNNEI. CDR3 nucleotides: TGTGCCAGCAGTGGAGGGACCAGGTCTCAGCCCCAGCATTTT. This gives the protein CASSGGTRSQPQHF.

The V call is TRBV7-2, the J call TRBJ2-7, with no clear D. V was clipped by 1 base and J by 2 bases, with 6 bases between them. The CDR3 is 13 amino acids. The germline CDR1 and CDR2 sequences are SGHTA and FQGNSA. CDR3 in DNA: TGTGCCAGCAGCTTAGGGGCACCCTACGAGCAGTACTTC. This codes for CASSLGAPYEQYF.

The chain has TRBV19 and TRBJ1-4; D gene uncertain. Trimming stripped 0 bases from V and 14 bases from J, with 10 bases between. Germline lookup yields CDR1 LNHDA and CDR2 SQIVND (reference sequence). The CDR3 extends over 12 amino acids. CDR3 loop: CASSIDRRVLFF. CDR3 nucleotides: TGTGCCAGTAGTATAGATCGCCGGGTCCTGTTTTTT.

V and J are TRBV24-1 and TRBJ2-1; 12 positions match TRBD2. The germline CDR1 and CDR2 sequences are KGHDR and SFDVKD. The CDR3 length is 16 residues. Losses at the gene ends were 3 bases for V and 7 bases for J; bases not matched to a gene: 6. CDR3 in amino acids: CATSDPLAGGPNEQFF. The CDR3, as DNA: TGTGCCACCAGTGATCCGCTAGCGGGGGGGCCTAATGAGCAGTTCTTC.

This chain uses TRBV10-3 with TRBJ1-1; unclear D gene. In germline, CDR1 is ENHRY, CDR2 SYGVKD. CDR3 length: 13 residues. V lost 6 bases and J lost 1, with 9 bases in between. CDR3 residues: CAIRTDGNTEAFF. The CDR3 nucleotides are TGTGCCATCAGAACGGACGGGAACACTGAAGCTTTCTTT.

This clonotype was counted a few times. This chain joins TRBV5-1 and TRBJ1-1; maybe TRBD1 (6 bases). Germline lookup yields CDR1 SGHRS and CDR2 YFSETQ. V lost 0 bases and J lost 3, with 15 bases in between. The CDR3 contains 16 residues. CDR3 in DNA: TGCGCCAGCAGCTTGGGAACAGGGTTTCAGGACACTGAAGCTTTCTTT. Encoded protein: CASSLGTGFQDTEAFF.

CDR3 DNA sequence: TGCAGTGAAGCGGATATAGCGGACCTAACGAAGGAGACCCAGTACTTC. This gives the protein CSEADIADLTKETQYF. The chain has TRBV29-1 and TRBJ2-5; D possibly corresponds to TRBD2 (6 bases). CDR3 length: 16 amino acids. The germline V gene has CDR1 SQVTM and CDR2 ANQGSEA. Drawing the rest from reference TRBV29-1 and TRBJ2-5, the complete variable domain is SAVISQKPSRDICQRGTSLTIQCQVDSQVTMMFWYRQQPGQSLTLIATANQGSEATYESGFVIDKFPISRPNLTFSTLTVSNMSPEDSSIYLCSEADIADLTKETQYFGPGTRLLVL.

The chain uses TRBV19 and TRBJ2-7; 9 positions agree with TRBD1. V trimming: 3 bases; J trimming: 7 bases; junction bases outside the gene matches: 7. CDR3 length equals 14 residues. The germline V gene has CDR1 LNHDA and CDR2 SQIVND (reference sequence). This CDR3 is CASSMGTGIDEQYF. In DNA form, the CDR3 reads TGTGCCAGTAGTATGGGGACAGGGATCGATGAGCAGTACTTC. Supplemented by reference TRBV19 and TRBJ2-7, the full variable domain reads DGGITQSPKYLFRKEGQNVTLSCEQNLNHDAMYWYRQDPGQGLRLIYYSQIVNDFQKGDIAEGYSVSREKKESFPLTVTSAQKNPTAFYLCASSMGTGIDEQYFGPGTRLTVT.

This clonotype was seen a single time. The CDR3 spells CASSDPALNEQFF. CDR3 coding DNA: TGCGCCAGCAGTGACCCGGCGCTCAATGAGCAGTTCTTC. The chain uses TRBV10-1 and TRBJ2-1; D is ambiguous. Germline CDR1 is WNHNN and CDR2 is SYGVQD (reference sequence). Trimming removed 3 bases from V and 6 bases from J, with 9 bases in between. The CDR3 has 13 residues.

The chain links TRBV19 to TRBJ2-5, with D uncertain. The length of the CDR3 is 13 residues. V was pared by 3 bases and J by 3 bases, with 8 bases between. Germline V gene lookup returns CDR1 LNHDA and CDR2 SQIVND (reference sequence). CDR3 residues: CASSIGVKETQYF. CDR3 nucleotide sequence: TGTGCCAGTAGTATTGGGGTGAAAGAGACCCAGTACTTC.